These T cell receptor beta chains were read from a single sample in a study of T cell changes during pregnancy in multiple sclerosis. The method was immunoSEQ multiplex PCR; TCRdb's version includes in-frame clones alone and lacks a portion of them. The data show 45,000 or so clones, roughly nine tenths seen once. The source material was CD4+ T cells from peripheral blood mononuclear cells, sampled after pregnancy. Every receptor here comes from a female donor with multiple sclerosis, enrolled in a pregnancy study. CDR3s include the opening cysteine and the closing phenylalanine or tryptophan. The D gene is left open where the match is weak. Part of the rows lack a size; the others show once, few, many or a class for expanded clones.

>NA|TRBV18|TRBJ2-2|14|TRBD2
TGTGCCAGCCTCACTAGCGGGAGGATCGGGGAGCTGTTTTTT
CASLTSGRIGELFF
>few|TRBV19|TRBJ1-2|15|TRBD1
TGTGCCAGTAGTATAGGGGAAGGACAGGACTATGGCTACACCTTC
CASSIGEGQDYGYTF
>NA|TRBV5-4|TRBJ2-1|15|TRBD2
TGTGCCAGCAGCTCGGGGACTAGCAGTTACAATGAGCAGTTCTTC
CASSSGTSSYNEQFF
>NA|TRBV7-2|TRBJ2-7|16|TRBD2
TGTGCCAGCAGCGTACTGCCTCTAGCGGCCCCCTACGAGCAGTACTTC
CASSVLPLAAPYEQYF
>NA|TRBV19|TRBJ2-5|13|NA
TGTGCCAGTAGTATACTTCCTTCAGAGACCCAGTACTTC
CASSILPSETQYF
>NA|TRBV6-6|TRBJ2-7|15|TRBD1
TGTGCCAGCAGTGACAGGGCGTCTGCTTCAAACGAGCAGTACTTC
CASSDRASASNEQYF
>few|TRBV5-1|TRBJ1-3|16|NA
TGCGCCAGCAGCTTAACCGGGGACACCTCTGGAAACACCATATATTTT
CASSLTGDTSGNTIYF
>few|TRBV2|TRBJ1-5|13|NA
TGTGCCAGCCAGGGTCGTAGCAATCAGCCCCAGCATTTT
CASQGRSNQPQHF
>NA|TRBV7-9|TRBJ2-5|14|TRBD2
TGTGCCAGCAGCCCTCGACTAGCACAAGAGACCCAGTACTTC
CASSPRLAQETQYF
>NA|TRBV7-9|TRBJ2-7|15|TRBD1
TGTGCCAGCAGCGACAAGACAGGGGACACCTACGAGCAGTACTTC
CASSDKTGDTYEQYF
>NA|TRBV7-2|TRBJ2-3|14|NA
TGTGCCAGCAGCTTACAGCGGAGCACAGATACGCAGTATTTT
CASSLQRSTDTQYF
>NA|TRBV7-9|TRBJ1-1|11|NA
TGTGCCGCGGGGGCAGGAAGAGAAGCTTTCTTT
CAAGAGREAFF
>NA|TRBV10-3|TRBJ1-2|13|TRBD1
TGTGCCATCAGTGACCCGGACAGGAATGGCTACACCTTC
CAISDPDRNGYTF
>NA|TRBV7-2|TRBJ2-3|14|NA
TGTGCCAGCAGCTTAGGCCCCGTGGGCGATACGCAGTATTTT
CASSLGPVGDTQYF
>NA|TRBV18|TRBJ1-5|14|NA
TGTGCCAGCTCACCTTACAGGGATGATCAGCCCCAGCATTTT
CASSPYRDDQPQHF
>NA|TRBV5-1|TRBJ2-1|15|NA
TGCGCCAGCAGCTTCCCAGAACGGGAGAATTATGAGCAGTTCTTC
CASSFPERENYEQFF
>NA|TRBV7-8|TRBJ2-2|16|TRBD1
TGTGCCAGCAGCTTCTACAGGGGGGAAGGTACCGGGGAGCTGTTTTTT
CASSFYRGEGTGELFF
>NA|TRBV25-1|TRBJ1-1|17|NA
TGTGCCAGCAGTGAATATCGACAGAGTAACTTGAACACTGAAGCTTTCTTT
CASSEYRQSNLNTEAFF
>few|TRBV7-9|TRBJ2-5|15|NA
TGTGCCAGCAGCTTAGTGGGGGGGGCGGTGGAGACCCAGTACTTC
CASSLVGGAVETQYF
>NA|TRBV7-9|TRBJ1-3|16|NA
TGTGCCAGCAGCCCCCCTAGGGGCGGGGCTGGAAACACCATATATTTT
CASSPPRGGAGNTIYF
>NA|TRBV10-3|TRBJ1-2|12|NA
TGTGCCATCAGTGGCGGCAGCTATGGCTACACCTTC
CAISGGSYGYTF
>NA|TRBV27|TRBJ2-7|15|NA
TGTGCCAGCAGCCTAAGGGGTGCCGGGGGCTACGAGCAGTACTTC
CASSLRGAGGYEQYF
>once|TRBV9|TRBJ2-7|12|NA
TGTGCCAGCAGCGCCCGGGTGGGCGAGCAGTACTTC
CASSARVGEQYF
>once|TRBV6-5|TRBJ2-5|15|TRBD1
TGTGCCAGCAGTTACTGGGGGACAGGGGAAGAGACCCAGTACTTC
CASSYWGTGEETQYF
>once|TRBV9|TRBJ2-7|15|TRBD2
TGTGCCAGCAGCGTTGGACTGGCGGGAGCCCACGAGCAGTACTTC
CASSVGLAGAHEQYF
>NA|TRBV5-1|TRBJ2-3|17|NA
TGCGCCAGCAGCTCAGATATAGGAGTCACTATGGGGCGTTCCCTGTATTTT
CASSSDIGVTMGRSLYF
>NA|TRBV30|TRBJ2-7|13|TRBD2
TGTGCCTGGAGTAAGGCAGGCGGGGGAGAGCAGTACTTC
CAWSKAGGGEQYF
>NA|TRBV5-4|TRBJ1-4|13|NA
TGTGCCAGCAGCCCCGGGGTAGATGAAAAACTGTTTTTT
CASSPGVDEKLFF
>NA|TRBV19|TRBJ1-5|12|TRBD1
TGTGCCAGTAGAACAGGGGACCAGCCCCAGCATTTT
CASRTGDQPQHF
>NA|TRBV7-2|TRBJ2-7|14|TRBD1
TGTGCCAGCAGCCGGGACAGGGGGAGCTACGAGCAGTACTTC
CASSRDRGSYEQYF
>NA|TRBV10-1|TRBJ2-3|14|NA
TGCGCCAGCAGCCTAGGACTATCGGGAGATACGCAGTATTTT
CASSLGLSGDTQYF
>NA|TRBV19|TRBJ2-7|12|TRBD2
TGTGCCTGGACTAGCGGGTCCTACGAGCAGTACTTC
CAWTSGSYEQYF
>NA|TRBV4-2|TRBJ2-7|14|NA
TGTGCCAGCAGCCAAGGGGAGGAGGTCTACGAGCAGTACTTC
CASSQGEEVYEQYF
>NA|TRBV5-1|TRBJ2-3|15|NA
TGCGCCAGCAGCCCAGCCCCCGGGGTCCCAGATACGCAGTATTTT
CASSPAPGVPDTQYF
>NA|TRBV2|TRBJ1-5|14|TRBD1
TGTGCCAGCGGGCAAACAGGGGGCCATCAGCCCCAGCATTTT
CASGQTGGHQPQHF
>once|TRBV18|TRBJ1-6|14|NA
TGTGCCAGCTCACCACTCGGGGGAAGATCACCCCTCCACTTT
CASSPLGGRSPLHF
>NA|TRBV7-9|TRBJ2-5|16|TRBD2
TGTGCCAGCAGCTTAGGACTAGCGGGAGGTGAAGAGACCCAGTACTTC
CASSLGLAGGEETQYF
>NA|TRBV7-9|TRBJ1-1|16|NA
TGTGCCAGCAGCTTAGGAATCGCGGGGGGGAACACTGAAGCTTTCTTT
CASSLGIAGGNTEAFF
>NA|TRBV11-3|TRBJ2-3|12|NA
TGTGCCAGCAGCCACAATACAGATACGCAGTATTTT
CASSHNTDTQYF
>NA|TRBV11-2|TRBJ1-1|14|TRBD1
TGTGCCAGCAGCTTAGCCGAGGGACAGTTTAGGGCTTTCTTT
CASSLAEGQFRAFF
>NA|TRBV29-1|TRBJ2-7|15|TRBD1
TGCAGCGTTGAAGATGGGGACAGGGGGGTGGGGGAGCAGTACTTC
CSVEDGDRGVGEQYF
>NA|TRBV4-3|TRBJ1-2|14|NA
TGCGCCAGCAGCCAAGTACGGGGGATCTATGGCTACACCTTC
CASSQVRGIYGYTF
>NA|TRBV7-6|TRBJ1-4|16|NA
TGTGCCAGCAGCTTAACACAGACCGCAACTAATGAAAAACTGTTTTTT
CASSLTQTATNEKLFF
>NA|TRBV29-1|TRBJ1-1|12|NA
TGCAGCGCCCATAGGGAGTACACTGAAGCTTTCTTT
CSAHREYTEAFF
>NA|TRBV2|TRBJ1-2|15|TRBD1
TGTGCCAGCAGTGCAGTAGAGTCCGGGACAGGGGGCTACACCTTC
CASSAVESGTGGYTF
>NA|TRBV7-9|TRBJ2-4|16|NA
TGTGCCAGCAGCTCGCCCGGCGGACAGTCCAAAAACATTCAGTACTTC
CASSSPGGQSKNIQYF
>NA|TRBV6-6|TRBJ1-1|13|NA
TGTGCCAGCAGCTTAGGACAGAGCACTGAAGCTTTCTTT
CASSLGQSTEAFF
>NA|TRBV5-5|TRBJ2-7|16|TRBD2
TGTGCCAGCAGCTTGGGGGTTGGGGCGGGAGCCTACGAGCAGTACTTC
CASSLGVGAGAYEQYF